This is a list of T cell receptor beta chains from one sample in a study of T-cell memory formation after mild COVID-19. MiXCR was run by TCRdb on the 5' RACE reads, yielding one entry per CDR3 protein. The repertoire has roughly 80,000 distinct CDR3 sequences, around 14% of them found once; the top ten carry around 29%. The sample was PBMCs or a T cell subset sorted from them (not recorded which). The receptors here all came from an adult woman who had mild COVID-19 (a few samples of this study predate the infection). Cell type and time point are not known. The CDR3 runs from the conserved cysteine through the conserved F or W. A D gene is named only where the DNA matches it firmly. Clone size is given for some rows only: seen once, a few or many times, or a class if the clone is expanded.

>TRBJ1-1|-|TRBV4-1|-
TGCGCCAGCAGCCAAGAAGAGAACACTGAAGCTTTCTTT
CASSQEENTEAFF
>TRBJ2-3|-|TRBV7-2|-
TGTGCCAGCAGCTTAATAGGAGGGGGCGCAGATACGCAGTATTTT
CASSLIGGGADTQYF
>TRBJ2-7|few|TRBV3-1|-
TGTGCCAGCAGCCTTGAAGTAACAGACTACGAGCAGTACTTC
CASSLEVTDYEQYF
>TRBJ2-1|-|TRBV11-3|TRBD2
TGTGCCAGCAGCCCACGGGGAGCGGGGATATACAATGAGCAGTTCTTC
CASSPRGAGIYNEQFF
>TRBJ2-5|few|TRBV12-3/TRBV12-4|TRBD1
TGTGCCAGCAGCCCGACAGGGGAAGAGACCCAGTACTTC
CASSPTGEETQYF
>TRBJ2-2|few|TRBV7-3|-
TGTGCCAGCAGCTTAATAGACTCTCCATACGGGGAGCTGTTTTTT
CASSLIDSPYGELFF
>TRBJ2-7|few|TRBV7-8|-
TGTGCCAGCAGCTCGGACGGATACTCCTACGAGCAGTACTTC
CASSSDGYSYEQYF
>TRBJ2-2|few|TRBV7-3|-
TGTGCCAGCAGCCAAAGAGCGGCTATTAATACCGGGGAGCTGTTTTTT
CASSQRAAINTGELFF
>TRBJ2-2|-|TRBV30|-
TGTGCCTGGAGTCGACAGAACACCGGGGAGCTGTTTTTT
CAWSRQNTGELFF
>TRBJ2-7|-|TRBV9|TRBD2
TGTGCCAGCAGCGAGGAGACTAGCGGGAGGGCGGGTGAGCAGTACTTC
CASSEETSGRAGEQYF
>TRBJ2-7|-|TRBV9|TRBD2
TGTGCCAGCAGCCTCGCTAGCGGTCCCTACGAGCAGTACTTC
CASSLASGPYEQYF
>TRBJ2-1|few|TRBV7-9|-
TGTGCCAGCAGCTTAGAGTTCCGGGATGAGCAGTTCTTC
CASSLEFRDEQFF
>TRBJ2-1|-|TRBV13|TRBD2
TGTGCCAGCACCCCGACGGGGGGGAAGGGTAATGAGCAGTTCTTC
CASTPTGGKGNEQFF
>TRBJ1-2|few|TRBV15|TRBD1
TGTGCCACCAGTGCCACCGGGACAGGCCTTAACTATGGCTACACCTTC
CATSATGTGLNYGYTF
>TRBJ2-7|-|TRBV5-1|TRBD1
TGCGCCAGCAGCCACCTTACTGGACAGGGTCCTTTTGGCGAGCAGTACTTC
CASSHLTGQGPFGEQYF
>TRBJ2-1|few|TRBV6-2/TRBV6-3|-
TGTGCCAGCGGGAGTCTCTACAATGAGCAGTTCTTC
CASGSLYNEQFF
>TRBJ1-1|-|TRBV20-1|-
TGCAGTGCTAGAGATATCGGATCCGGACAGTCAATTTGGGGAGCTTTCTTT
CSARDIGSGQSIWGAFF
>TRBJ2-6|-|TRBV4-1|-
TGCGCAAGCAGCCAAGAACCACGGTCCGGCTCTGGGGCCAACGTCCTGACTTTC
CASSQEPRSGSGANVLTF
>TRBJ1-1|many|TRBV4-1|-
TGCGCCAGCAGCCAAGAGGATCTGCGGACTGAAGCTTTCTTT
CASSQEDLRTEAFF
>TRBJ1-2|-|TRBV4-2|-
TGTGCCAGCAGCTTATTAGGGCAGGCCGCCCTCGGTGGCTACACCTTC
CASSLLGQAALGGYTF
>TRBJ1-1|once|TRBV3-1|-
TGTGCCAGCAGCCAAGATGCGGACACTGAAGCTTTCTTT
CASSQDADTEAFF
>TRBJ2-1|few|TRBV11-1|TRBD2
TGTGCCGGCAGCCCTCTGACTAGCGGGGATTCCGATGAGCAGTTCTTC
CAGSPLTSGDSDEQFF
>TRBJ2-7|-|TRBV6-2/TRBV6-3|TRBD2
TGTGCTAGCGGGAGAAGCTCCTACGAGCAGTACTTC
CASGRSSYEQYF
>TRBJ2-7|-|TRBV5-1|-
TGCGCCAGCAGCTGGGGGCGGCGGGACGACGAGCAGTACTTC
CASSWGRRDDEQYF
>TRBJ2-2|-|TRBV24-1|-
TGTGCCACCAGTGACCATACTAGCACCGGGGAGCTGTTTTTT
CATSDHTSTGELFF
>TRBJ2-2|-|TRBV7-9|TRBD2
TGTGCCAGCAGCTTAGTAACTAGCGGGGAACTACAGAACACCGGGGAGCTGTTTTTT
CASSLVTSGELQNTGELFF
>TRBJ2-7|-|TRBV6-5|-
TGTGCCAGCAGCGACCACAGGCTCGAGCAGTACTTC
CASSDHRLEQYF
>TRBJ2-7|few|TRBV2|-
TGTGCCAGCAGTGAATTTGACAACGGTGGCTACGAGCAGTACTTC
CASSEFDNGGYEQYF
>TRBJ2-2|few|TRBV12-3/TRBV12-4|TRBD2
TGTGCCAGCAGTCCTGTGGGGGGGGGGAGCACCGGGGAGCTGTTTTTT
CASSPVGGGSTGELFF
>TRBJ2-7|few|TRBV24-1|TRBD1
TGTGCCACCAGTGGAGGGACAGGGACCTACGAGCAGTACTTC
CATSGGTGTYEQYF